These 30 T cell receptor beta chains came from one sample sequenced in a study of shared clonotypes between healthy human individuals. TCRdb's copy holds only in-frame clones and misses some; the assay was immunoSEQ multiplex PCR. The data contain about 490,000 clones, about 80% of them seen just once; the ten biggest clones take up 10% to 15%. Sequences were obtained from PBMCs. The receptors shown here come from a woman between 35 and 50 years old in good health. Some clones in this sample may be carry-over from other donors' samples.

The V call is TRBV11-2, the J call TRBJ2-7, with 13 bases that match TRBD2. CDR1 is SGHAT, CDR2 FQNNGV, per germline. The CDR3 length is 15 residues. Losses at the gene ends were 5 bases for V and 4 bases for J; bases not matched to a gene: 5. The CDR3 nucleotides read TGTGCCAGCAGCCAAGGACTAGCGGGAGTATACGAGCAGTACTTC. It specifies CASSQGLAGVYEQYF.

This rearrangement joins TRBV5-1 to TRBJ1-6; no firm D call. Germline CDR1 and CDR2: SGHRS and YFSETQ. Trimming left V 4 bases short and J 7 bases short, with 9 bases between. The length of the CDR3 is 13 residues. The CDR3 region has the DNA TGCGCCAGCAGCCTGGACGGGAATTCACCCCTCCACTTT. Protein product: CASSLDGNSPLHF.

This clone was picked up one time. Relative to the germline gene, one junction end is altered; a read error may explain this. The CDR3, as DNA: TGTGCCAGCAGTTTCCAAGGGACCCAGTACTTC. It encodes CASSFQGTQYF. V and J are TRBV27 and TRBJ2-5; D unresolved. Germline CDR1 and CDR2: MNHEY and SMNVEV (reference sequence). The CDR3 has 11 residues.

This clone was counted a single time. The V and J genes are TRBV7-2 and TRBJ2-7, with a possible D match to TRBD2 (5 bases). The CDR3 contains 16 residues. Germline V gene lookup returns CDR1 SGHTA and CDR2 FQGNSA. Trimming took 1 base from V and 6 from J, leaving 19 bases between them. CDR3 amino acids: CASSLGSGFGGIEQYF. The CDR3 nucleotides are TGTGCCAGCAGCTTAGGGTCAGGTTTCGGAGGAATCGAGCAGTACTTC.

V gene TRBV4-2 combines with J gene TRBJ1-5, with TRBD1 as a possible D gene (5 bases). Germline loops: CDR1 LGHNA, CDR2 YNFKEQ. The V and J ends lost 3 bases and 5 bases respectively, with 8 bases between them. The CDR3 runs to 13 residues. CDR3 region: CASSQDKYQPQHF. DNA of the CDR3: TGTGCCAGCAGCCAGGACAAATATCAGCCCCAGCATTTT.

This clone was observed a few times. The same CDR3 can be traced to other DNA sequences in this sample. As DNA, the CDR3 is TGTGCCAGCAGCCAACCCCAGGGTGACAATGAGCAGTTCTTC. This codes for CASSQPQGDNEQFF. V is TRBV4-2 and J is TRBJ2-1; D might be TRBD1 (5 bases). V lost 2 bases, J lost 5 bases, and 10 bases lay in between. CDR3 size: 14 residues. Per germline, CDR1 LGHNA and CDR2 YNFKEQ.

The gene calls are TRBV13 and TRBJ2-5, with D possibly being TRBD1 (5 bases). The germline V gene encodes CDR1 PRHDT and CDR2 FYEKMQ (reference sequence). This CDR3 has 16 amino acids. Deletions cut 5 bases from V and 0 bases from J, with 16 bases between. In DNA form, the CDR3 reads TGTGCCAGCAGCGTTTGGCAGGGTCTTAACCAAGAGACCCAGTACTTC. This codes for CASSVWQGLNQETQYF.

The chain employs TRBV11-2 and TRBJ1-4; perhaps TRBD1 as D (5 bases). There are 14 residues in the CDR3. V was trimmed by 5 bases and J by 8 bases, leaving 15 bases between them. CDR1 and CDR2 (germline): SGHAT, FQNNGV. CDR3 nucleotides: TGTGCCAGCAGCCCCGTGGGGGTCTTGGAAAAACTGTTTTTT. Translating gives CASSPVGVLEKLFF.

This chain connects TRBV7-6 to TRBJ2-1, with TRBD2 matching 9 bases. Trimming took 5 bases from V and 2 from J; bases not matched to a gene: 10. The CDR3 is made up of 17 amino acids. CDR1 and CDR2 (germline): SGHVS, FNYEAQ. CDR3 sequence reads: CASSKRASGATYNEQFF. Here the CDR3 DNA reads TGTGCCAGCAGCAAACGGGCTAGCGGGGCTACCTACAATGAGCAGTTCTTC. Based on the CDR3 plus reference TRBV7-6 and TRBJ2-1, the full variable domain is GAGVSQSPRYKVTKRGQDVALRCDPISGHVSLYWYRQALGQGPEFLTYFNYEAQQDKSGLPNDRFSAERPEGSISTLTIQRTEQRDSAMYRCASSKRASGATYNEQFFGPGTRLTVL.

This clone was observed a single time. A much larger clone differs by one base, so this may be a read error. The genes are TRBV5-4 and TRBJ2-2; D is uncertain. This CDR3 is built from 12 residues. The germline V and J ends were trimmed by 2 bases and 6 bases, with 5 bases remaining between them. CDR1 is SGHNT, CDR2 YYREEE, per germline (reference sequence). The CDR3 reads CASSFSSGELFF. CDR3 DNA sequence: TGTGCCAGCAGCTTCAGTTCCGGGGAGCTGTTTTTT.

This clone was seen a handful of times. The V call is TRBV6-5, the J call TRBJ1-1, with 7 bases matching TRBD1. This CDR3 is 13 amino acids long. The V gene's germline CDR1 is MNHEY and CDR2 SVGAGI. The ends lost 1 base at V and 6 bases at J; junction bases unmatched: 2. For the CDR3, the DNA is TGTGCCAGCAGTTACTACAGGGGTGCTGAAGCTTTCTTT. It specifies CASSYYRGAEAFF.

This clone has just a few counts. This rearrangement joins TRBV30 to TRBJ1-1; D uncertain. The germline gives CDR1 GTSNPN, CDR2 SVGIG (reference sequence). Trimming took 0 bases from V and 4 from J, leaving 12 bases between them. The CDR3 has 14 amino acids. The CDR3 DNA follows: TGTGCCTGGAGTGTAGCGGGGTGGGGCACTGAAGCTTTCTTT. It translates to CAWSVAGWGTEAFF.

The chain recombines TRBV30 with TRBJ1-4, with 7 positions matching TRBD1. The trim removed 3 bases at V and 3 bases at J, leaving 10 bases unmatched. The CDR3 extends over 16 amino acids. Germline lookup yields CDR1 GTSNPN and CDR2 SVGIG (reference sequence). The CDR3 nucleotides read TGTGCCTGGAGCCACGGACAGGCTCCACCTAATGAAAAACTGTTTTTT. It translates to CAWSHGQAPPNEKLFF.

This clone appeared a single time. The chain joins TRBV30 to TRBJ1-6; possibly TRBD1 for D (5 bases). CDR3 size: 14 residues. Trimming took 2 bases from V and 6 from J, leaving 11 bases between them. Germline CDR1 GTSNPN, CDR2 SVGIG (reference sequence). CDR3 DNA: TGTGCCTGGAGTTCGGGACTGACTAATTCACCCCTCCACTTT. This codes for CAWSSGLTNSPLHF.

Only one count was recorded for this clone. The J gene is TRBJ1-2, the V gene TRBV28; D uncertain. This CDR3 comprises 14 residues. Between the trimmed V and J ends, which lost 6 bases and 2 bases, there was a span of 13 bases. Germline CDR1 reads MDHEN; CDR2 reads SYDVKM. The CDR3, as DNA: TGTGCCAGCAGCCGAGAAGCCATCAACTATGGCTACACCTTC. Translating it yields CASSREAINYGYTF.

V gene TRBV12-1 combines with J gene TRBJ2-7. TRBV12-1 is listed as a pseudogene. This CDR3 is 10 amino acids long. CDR3 residues: CASPGRGEDF. CDR3 in DNA: TGTGCCTCTCCCGGGCGAGGGGAAGACTTC.

The rearrangement uses TRBV10-1 and TRBJ2-1; perhaps D is TRBD1 or TRBD2 (5 bases each). Trimming left V 5 bases short and J 7 bases short, with 15 bases between. The CDR3 has 14 residues. Per the germline V gene, CDR1 is WNHNN and CDR2 is SYGVQD (reference sequence). CDR3 region: CASSRGAVWNEQFF. DNA for the CDR3: TGCGCCAGCAGTAGAGGGGCAGTGTGGAATGAGCAGTTCTTC.

The rearrangement links TRBV6-6 to TRBJ2-5, with 7 bases identical to TRBD1. Germline CDR1 and CDR2: MNHNY and SVGAGI (reference sequence). V was pared by 2 bases and J by 3 bases, with 3 bases of the junction left unmatched. The CDR3 is 14 residues long. CDR3 nucleotides: TGTGCCAGCAGTTACCCCGGACAGGAAGAGACCCAGTACTTC. Protein sequence: CASSYPGQEETQYF.

The V gene is TRBV15, the J gene TRBJ2-1, with 8 bases fitting TRBD1. This CDR3 is 16 amino acids long. CDR1 and CDR2 from the germline V gene are LNHNV and YYDKDF (reference sequence). Unmatched junction bases numbered 14, after V lost 5 bases and J lost 8 bases. The CDR3 DNA reads as TGTGCCACCAGCCGCTTCGGGGACAGGCTAATCGATGAGCAGTTCTTC. Protein sequence: CATSRFGDRLIDEQFF.

This chain links TRBV28 with TRBJ1-1, with a weak D call TRBD1 (6 bases). Looked up from germline, CDR1 is MDHEN and CDR2 is SYDVKM. The ends were cut back, 6 bases at V and 3 bases at J, with 14 bases in the middle. CDR3 length: 14 amino acids. In DNA, the CDR3 is TGTGCCAGCAGGAGAGGACAGCGTTACACTGAAGCTTTCTTT. Protein product: CASRRGQRYTEAFF.

This chain joins TRBV6-5 and TRBJ2-5; D is possibly TRBD1 (5 bases). Deletions cut 6 bases from V and 5 bases from J, with 16 bases between. The CDR3 runs to 14 residues. The germline V gene has CDR1 MNHEY and CDR2 SVGAGI. In DNA form, the CDR3 reads TGTGCCAGCAGAAAAGCAGGGTTGAGGGAGACCCAGTACTTC. Protein product: CASRKAGLRETQYF.

V usage is TRBV7-9 and J usage is TRBJ2-7, with a tentative D call TRBD2 (6 bases). This CDR3 comprises 15 residues. Per germline, CDR1 SEHNR and CDR2 FQNEAQ (reference sequence). V dropped 5 bases and J dropped 2 bases, with 16 bases sitting between them. The CDR3 is CASSARRDSAYEQYF. CDR3 DNA sequence: TGTGCCAGCAGCGCTCGGAGGGACTCCGCCTACGAGCAGTACTTC.

The chain has TRBV14 and TRBJ1-4; D call uncertain. Trimming left V 5 bases short and J 6 bases short, with 7 bases between. There are 12 residues in the CDR3. CDR1 and CDR2 (germline): SGHDN, FVKESK. Here the CDR3 reads CASSYPDEKLFF. CDR3 nucleotide sequence: TGTGCCAGCAGCTACCCGGATGAAAAACTGTTTTTT.

This clone was seen a single time. CDR3 residues: CASTPGTSGNSGETQYF. The CDR3 nucleotides read TGTGCCAGCACCCCTGGGACTAGCGGTAATTCGGGGGAGACCCAGTACTTC. The V gene is TRBV9, the J gene TRBJ2-5, with TRBD2 identical over 11 bases. The germline CDR1 and CDR2 sequences are SGDLS and YYNGEE. The CDR3 extends over 17 amino acids. J lost 5 bases, V lost 6 bases, and 15 bases had no gene match.

The chain couples TRBV7-2 to TRBJ2-2; TRBD1 matches 10 bases. The CDR3 sequence is 17 residues long. The trim removed 3 bases at V and 3 bases at J, leaving 7 bases unmatched. Germline V lookup: CDR1 SGHTA, CDR2 FQGNSA. The CDR3 here is CASSFPRDRGDTGELFF. In DNA form, the CDR3 reads TGTGCCAGCAGCTTTCCCCGGGACAGGGGAGACACCGGGGAGCTGTTTTTT.

The gene calls are TRBV4-2 and TRBJ1-1; D may be TRBD1 (5 bases). This CDR3 spans 16 amino acids. Looked up from germline, CDR1 is LGHNA and CDR2 is YNFKEQ. V gave up 1 base and J gave up 3 bases, with 15 bases separating them. The CDR3 reads CASSQVAGDSHTEAFF. CDR3 DNA sequence: TGTGCCAGCAGCCAAGTTGCGGGGGACTCTCACACTGAAGCTTTCTTT.

The chain has TRBV18 and TRBJ1-1; D perhaps matches TRBD1 (5 bases). Looked up from germline, CDR1 is KGHSH and CDR2 is LQKENI. The CDR3 is 13 residues long. The germline V and J ends were trimmed by 3 bases and 8 bases, with 13 bases remaining between them. DNA for the CDR3: TGTGCCAGCTCACCCGTCCGGGACGGAGAAGCTTTCTTT. This translates into CASSPVRDGEAFF.

This rearrangement joins TRBV5-4 to TRBJ2-7; tentative D call: TRBD1 (6 bases). The CDR3 extends over 14 amino acids. Germline values: CDR1 SGHNT, CDR2 YYREEE (reference sequence). Deletions cut 3 bases from V and 4 bases from J, with 14 bases between. The CDR3 is CASSSRGMEYEQYF. CDR3 nucleotides: TGTGCCAGCAGCTCGAGGGGGATGGAGTACGAGCAGTACTTC.

V gene TRBV19 combines with J gene TRBJ1-5; 7 bases are shared with TRBD1. There are 14 residues in the CDR3. J was trimmed by 4 bases and V by 4 bases; bases with no gene match: 4. In germline, CDR1 is LNHDA, CDR2 SQIVND (reference sequence). Written as DNA, the CDR3 is TGTGCCAGTAGTACGGGACAGCTAAATCAGCCCCAGCATTTT. Residues: CASSTGQLNQPQHF.

This chain uses TRBV5-6 with TRBJ2-7; D might be TRBD1 (6 bases). Trimming removed 1 base at V and 5 bases at J, with 13 bases between. This CDR3 has 14 residues. Germline V gene lookup returns CDR1 SGHDT and CDR2 YYEEEE. The CDR3 sequence is CASSLQGLSHEQYF. In DNA form, the CDR3 reads TGTGCCAGCAGCTTGCAGGGGTTGAGCCACGAGCAGTACTTC.